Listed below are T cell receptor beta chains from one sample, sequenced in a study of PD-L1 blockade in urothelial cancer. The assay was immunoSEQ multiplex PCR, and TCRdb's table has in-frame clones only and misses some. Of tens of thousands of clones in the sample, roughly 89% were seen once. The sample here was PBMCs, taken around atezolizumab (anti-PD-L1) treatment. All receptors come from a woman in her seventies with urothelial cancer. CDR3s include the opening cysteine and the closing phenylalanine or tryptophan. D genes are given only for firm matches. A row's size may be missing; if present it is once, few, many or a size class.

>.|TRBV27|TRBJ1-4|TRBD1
CASSPGTVNEKLFF
TGTGCCAGCAGTCCTGGGACAGTTAATGAAAAACTGTTTTTT
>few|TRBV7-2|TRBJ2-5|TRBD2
CASSLMVLAGGETQYF
TGTGCCAGCAGCCTAATGGTTCTAGCGGGGGGAGAGACCCAGTACTTC
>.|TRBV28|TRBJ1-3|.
CASSFPQQDTIYF
TGTGCCAGCAGTTTCCCCCAGCAGGACACCATATATTTT
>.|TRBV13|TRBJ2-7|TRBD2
CASSPGGRASSYEQYF
TGTGCCAGCAGCCCTGGCGGGAGGGCTAGCTCCTACGAGCAGTACTTC
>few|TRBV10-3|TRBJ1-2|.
CAISESTGEGNYGYTF
TGTGCCATCAGTGAGTCGACGGGGGAGGGGAACTATGGCTACACCTTC
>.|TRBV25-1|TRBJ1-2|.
CASSGEREYYGYTF
TGTGCCAGCAGTGGGGAGAGGGAATACTATGGCTACACCTTC
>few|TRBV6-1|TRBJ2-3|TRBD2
CASSESAGGITDTQYF
TGTGCCAGCAGTGAATCAGCGGGAGGTATCACAGATACGCAGTATTTT
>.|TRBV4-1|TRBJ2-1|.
CASSQEALRFYEQFF
TGCGCCAGCAGCCAAGAGGCCCTGCGGTTCTATGAGCAGTTCTTC
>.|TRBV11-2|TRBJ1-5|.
CASSLDGTDGGEDQPQHF
TGTGCCAGCAGCTTAGATGGAACAGACGGAGGGGAGGATCAGCCCCAGCATTTT
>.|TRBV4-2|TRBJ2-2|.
CASSQVSVNTGELFF
TGTGCCAGCAGCCAAGTGTCCGTGAACACCGGGGAGCTGTTTTTT
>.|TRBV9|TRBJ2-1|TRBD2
CASSVDPSGSSYNEQFF
TGTGCCAGCAGCGTAGACCCTAGCGGCTCATCCTACAATGAGCAGTTCTTC
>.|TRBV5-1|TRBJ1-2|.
CASSLVPGANYGYTF
TGCGCCAGCAGCTTGGTTCCAGGGGCTAACTATGGCTACACCTTC
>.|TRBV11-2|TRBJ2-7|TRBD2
CASSLLKGAGIYEQYF
TGTGCCAGCAGCTTACTCAAGGGAGCGGGGATCTACGAGCAGTACTTC
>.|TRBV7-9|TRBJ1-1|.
CASSPTHPRGPTNTEAFF
TGTGCCAGCAGCCCCACCCATCCTCGAGGCCCGACGAACACTGAAGCTTTCTTT
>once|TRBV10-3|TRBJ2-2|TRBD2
CAISDPGLAGGSNTGELFF
TGTGCCATCAGTGACCCTGGACTAGCGGGGGGCTCGAACACCGGGGAGCTGTTTTTT
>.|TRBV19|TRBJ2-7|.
CASSIDLRGSTYEQYF
TGTGCCAGTAGTATAGATCTAAGGGGTTCTACCTACGAGCAGTACTTC
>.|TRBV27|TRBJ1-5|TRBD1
CASSGTGGGRPQHF
TGTGCCAGCAGTGGTACAGGGGGCGGTCGGCCCCAGCATTTT
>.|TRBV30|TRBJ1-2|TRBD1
CAWSPPQGQAPYYGYTF
TGTGCCTGGAGTCCCCCTCAAGGACAGGCGCCTTACTATGGCTACACCTTC
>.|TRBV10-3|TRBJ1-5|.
CAIRATRDQPQHF
TGTGCCATCAGGGCGACTCGGGATCAGCCCCAGCATTTT
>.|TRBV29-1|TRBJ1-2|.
CSVETPGFYGYTF
TGCAGCGTTGAGACCCCAGGGTTCTATGGCTACACCTTC
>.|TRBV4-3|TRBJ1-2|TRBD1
CASSQGQDRGPNGYTF
TGCGCCAGCAGCCAAGGTCAGGACAGGGGGCCCAATGGCTACACCTTC
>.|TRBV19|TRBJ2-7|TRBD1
CASSIGQGIYEQYF
TGTGCCAGTAGTATAGGACAGGGGATTTACGAGCAGTACTTC
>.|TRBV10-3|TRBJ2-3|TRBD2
CAISESSGGFYTQYF
TGTGCCATCAGTGAGTCGAGCGGGGGTTTTTATACGCAGTATTTT
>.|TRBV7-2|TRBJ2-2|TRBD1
CASSLVAGGQTGELFF
TGTGCCAGCAGCTTAGTGGCAGGGGGACAAACCGGGGAGCTGTTTTTT
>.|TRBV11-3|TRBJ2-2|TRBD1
CASSPTGADTGELFF
TGTGCCAGCAGCCCAACAGGGGCCGACACCGGGGAGCTGTTTTTT
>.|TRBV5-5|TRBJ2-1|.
CASSLKSARPFF
TGTGCCAGCAGCTTGAAATCCGCCAGGCCGTTCTTC
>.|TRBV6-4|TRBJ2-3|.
CASSPEESTDTQYF
TGTGCCAGCAGCCCCGAGGAGAGCACAGATACGCAGTATTTT
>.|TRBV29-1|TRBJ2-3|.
CSVEAHRLVSTDTQYF
TGCAGCGTTGAAGCCCATCGGCTAGTGAGCACAGATACGCAGTATTTT
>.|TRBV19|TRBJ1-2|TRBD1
CASSRDRAGAWGYTF
TGTGCCAGTAGTAGGGACAGGGCCGGCGCGTGGGGCTACACCTTC
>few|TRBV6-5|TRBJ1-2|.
CASSYSSAGAYGYTF
TGTGCCAGCAGTTACTCTTCGGCAGGGGCCTATGGCTACACCTTC
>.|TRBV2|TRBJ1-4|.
CASSEARGLREKLFF
TGTGCCAGCAGTGAAGCCCGAGGGTTGAGGGAAAAACTGTTTTTT
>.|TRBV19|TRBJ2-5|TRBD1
CASSTLTPGQQETQYF
TGTGCCAGTAGTACCCTCACACCGGGACAGCAAGAGACCCAGTACTTC
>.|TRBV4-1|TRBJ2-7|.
CASSLLALPTYEQYF
TGCGCCAGCAGCCTACTAGCCCTTCCAACGTACGAGCAGTACTTC
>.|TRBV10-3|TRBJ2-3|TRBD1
CAIGRQGSTTDTQYF
TGTGCCATCGGAAGACAGGGGTCCACCACAGATACGCAGTATTTT
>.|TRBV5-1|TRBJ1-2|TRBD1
CASSLVSMTGTVLYGYTF
TGCGCCAGCAGCTTGGTCTCTATGACCGGGACAGTTTTGTATGGCTACACCTTC
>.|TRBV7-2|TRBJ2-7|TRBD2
CASGSGVYEQYF
TGTGCCAGCGGTAGCGGGGTCTACGAGCAGTACTTC
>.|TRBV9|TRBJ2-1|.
CASSLFQASSYNEQFF
TGTGCCAGCAGCCTATTTCAGGCGAGCTCCTACAATGAGCAGTTCTTC
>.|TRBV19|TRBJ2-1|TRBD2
CASSSGSWNEQFF
TGTGCCAGTAGTAGCGGGAGTTGGAATGAGCAGTTCTTC
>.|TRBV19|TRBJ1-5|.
CASSIPARGQPQHF
TGTGCCAGTAGTATTCCCGCCAGGGGACAGCCCCAGCATTTT
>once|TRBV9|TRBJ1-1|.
CASSAPGDPNTEAFF
TGTGCCAGCAGCGCGCCAGGGGACCCGAACACTGAAGCTTTCTTT
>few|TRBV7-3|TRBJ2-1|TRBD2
CASSSSAGSSYNEQFF
TGTGCCAGCAGCTCTTCAGCGGGGTCCTCCTACAATGAGCAGTTCTTC
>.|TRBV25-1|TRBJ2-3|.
CASSLGRRRTSTDTQYF
TGTGCCAGCAGTCTCGGCCGCCGGCGGACTAGCACAGATACGCAGTATTTT
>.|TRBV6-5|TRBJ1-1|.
CASSSYSSLPNTEAFF
TGTGCCAGCAGTTCCTACTCGAGTCTGCCGAACACTGAAGCTTTCTTT
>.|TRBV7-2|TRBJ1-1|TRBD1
CASSFLGGKDTEAFF
TGTGCCAGCAGCTTCCTAGGGGGCAAGGACACTGAAGCTTTCTTT
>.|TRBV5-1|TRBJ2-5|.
CASSLFTTSQETQYF
TGCGCCAGCAGCTTGTTCACTACAAGCCAAGAGACCCAGTACTTC
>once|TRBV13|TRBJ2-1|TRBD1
CASSPRDREDEQFF
TGTGCCAGCAGCCCACGGGACAGGGAAGATGAGCAGTTCTTC
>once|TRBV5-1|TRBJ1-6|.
CASSLSQGGNSPLHF
TGCGCCAGCAGCTTGAGCCAGGGAGGCAATTCACCCCTCCACTTT
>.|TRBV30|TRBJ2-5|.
CAWSVFLDYIGEETQYF
TGTGCCTGGAGTGTCTTCTTGGACTATATCGGGGAAGAGACCCAGTACTTC
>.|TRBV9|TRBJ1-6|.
CASSVGGGNSPLHF
TGTGCCAGCAGCGTAGGGGGGGGTAATTCACCCCTCCACTTT
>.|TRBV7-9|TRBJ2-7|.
CASSLGPSSYEQYF
TGTGCCAGCAGCTTAGGCCCGAGCTCCTACGAGCAGTACTTC
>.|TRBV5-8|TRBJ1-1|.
CASSLWGQTFDTEAFF
TGTGCCAGCAGCTTGTGGGGACAAACTTTTGACACTGAAGCTTTCTTT
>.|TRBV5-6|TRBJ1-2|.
CASSLGGTRGMRRVAGYTF
TGTGCCAGCAGCTTGGGGGGTACACGGGGGATGCGCAGGGTGGCCGGCTACACCTTC
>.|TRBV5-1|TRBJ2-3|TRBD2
CATRRTSGRSDTQYF
TGCGCCACCCGCCGGACTAGCGGGAGGTCAGATACGCAGTATTTT
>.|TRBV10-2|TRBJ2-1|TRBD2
CATSSGLAGNEQFF
TGCGCCACCTCATCCGGGCTAGCGGGAAATGAGCAGTTCTTC
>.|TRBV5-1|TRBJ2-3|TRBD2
CASRLPNTSGRANHLPDTQYF
TGCGCCAGCAGGCTTCCGAACACTAGCGGGAGGGCCAACCACCTCCCAGATACGCAGTATTTT
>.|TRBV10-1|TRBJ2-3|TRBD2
CASSESGGGGTQYF
TGCGCCAGCAGTGAATCCGGGGGGGGAGGTACGCAGTATTTT
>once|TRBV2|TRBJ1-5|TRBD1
CASSQRTGGKYSNQPQHF
TGTGCCAGCAGCCAAAGGACAGGGGGAAAGTATAGCAATCAGCCCCAGCATTTT
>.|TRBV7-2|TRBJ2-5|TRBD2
CASQTSEQETQYF
TGTGCCAGCCAAACTAGCGAACAAGAGACCCAGTACTTC
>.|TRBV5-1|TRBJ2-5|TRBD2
CASSLSLAGATQYF
TGCGCCAGCAGCTTGTCATTAGCGGGGGCGACCCAGTACTTC